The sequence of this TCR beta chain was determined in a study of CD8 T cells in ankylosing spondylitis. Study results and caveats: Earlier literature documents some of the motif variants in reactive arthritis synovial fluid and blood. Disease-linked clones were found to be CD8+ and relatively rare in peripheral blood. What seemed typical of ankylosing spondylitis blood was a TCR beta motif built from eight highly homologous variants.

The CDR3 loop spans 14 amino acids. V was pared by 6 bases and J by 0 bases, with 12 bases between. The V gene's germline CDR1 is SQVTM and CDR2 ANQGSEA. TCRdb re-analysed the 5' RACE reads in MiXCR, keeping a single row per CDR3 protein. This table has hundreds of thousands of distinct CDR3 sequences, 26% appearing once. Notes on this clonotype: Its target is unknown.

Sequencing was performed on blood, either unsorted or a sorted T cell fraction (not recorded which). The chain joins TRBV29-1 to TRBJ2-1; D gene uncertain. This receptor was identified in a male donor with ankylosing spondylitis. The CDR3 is CSVAVRSSYNEQFF. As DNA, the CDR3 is TGCAGCGTCGCCGTACGGAGCTCCTACAATGAGCAGTTCTTC.